Listed below are T cell receptor beta chains from one sample, sequenced in a study of technical replicates of blood from a handful of donors. Profiled with immunoSEQ multiplex PCR; TCRdb holds only in-frame clones, not every one. The table has fewer than 12,000 clones, approximately 94% seen once. What was sequenced was PBMCs. The receptors were gathered from a human donor in good health. The CDR3 runs from the conserved cysteine through the conserved F or W. The D gene is left open where the match is weak. Rows give clone size only sometimes, using once, few, many, or a class for an expanded clone.

NA	TRBV6-1	TRBJ2-3	16	TRBD2	CASSESSGGGTDTQYF	TGTGCCAGCAGTGAATCGAGCGGGGGGGGCACAGATACGCAGTATTTT
NA	TRBV27	TRBJ2-4	14	TRBD2	CASSHREGKNIQYF	TGTGCCAGCAGTCATCGGGAGGGGAAAAACATTCAGTACTTC
NA	TRBV10-3	TRBJ2-1	13	NA	CAISVEGDNEQFF	TGTGCCATCAGTGTGGAGGGTGACAATGAGCAGTTCTTC
once	TRBV28	TRBJ2-2	16	TRBD2	CASSWGGDPNTGELFF	TGTGCCAGCAGTTGGGGAGGGGACCCGAACACCGGGGAGCTGTTTTTT
NA	TRBV5-4	TRBJ2-1	14	NA	CASRSGSVEVEQFF	TGTGCCAGCAGATCGGGGAGTGTGGAGGTTGAGCAGTTCTTC
NA	TRBV5-4	TRBJ2-7	14	NA	CASSSKTGTYEQYF	TGTGCCAGCAGCTCCAAGACAGGTACCTACGAGCAGTACTTC
NA	TRBV5-1	TRBJ2-2	15	TRBD1	CASRSGQGNTGELFF	TGCGCCAGCAGGTCCGGACAGGGCAACACCGGGGAGCTGTTTTTT
NA	TRBV6-6	TRBJ1-2	14	NA	CASSYSAEADGYTF	TGTGCCAGCAGTTACTCCGCAGAGGCGGATGGCTACACCTTC
NA	TRBV30	TRBJ2-7	12	NA	CAWSREVYEQYF	TGTGCCTGGAGTCGCGAGGTCTACGAGCAGTACTTC
NA	TRBV27	TRBJ2-7	15	NA	CASSLQGLGSYEQYF	TGTGCCAGCAGTTTACAGGGGTTGGGCTCCTACGAGCAGTACTTC
NA	TRBV19	TRBJ2-2	13	NA	CASSIGGPGELFF	TGTGCCAGTAGTATCGGAGGGCCCGGGGAGCTGTTTTTT
NA	TRBV5-1	TRBJ2-7	17	TRBD2	CASSPGTSGDAYSEQYF	TGCGCCAGCAGTCCTGGGACTAGCGGGGACGCTTATAGCGAGCAGTACTTC